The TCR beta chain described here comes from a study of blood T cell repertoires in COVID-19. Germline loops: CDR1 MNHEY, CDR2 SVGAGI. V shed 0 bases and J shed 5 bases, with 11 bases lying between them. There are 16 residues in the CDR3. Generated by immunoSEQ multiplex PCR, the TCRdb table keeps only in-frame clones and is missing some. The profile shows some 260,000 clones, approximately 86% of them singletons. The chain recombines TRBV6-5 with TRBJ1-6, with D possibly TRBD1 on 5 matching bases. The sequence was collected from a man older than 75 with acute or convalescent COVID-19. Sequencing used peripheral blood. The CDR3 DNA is TGTGCCAGCAGTTACTCGCAGGGATTGAATAATTCACCCCTCCACTTT. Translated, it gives CASSYSQGLNNSPLHF.